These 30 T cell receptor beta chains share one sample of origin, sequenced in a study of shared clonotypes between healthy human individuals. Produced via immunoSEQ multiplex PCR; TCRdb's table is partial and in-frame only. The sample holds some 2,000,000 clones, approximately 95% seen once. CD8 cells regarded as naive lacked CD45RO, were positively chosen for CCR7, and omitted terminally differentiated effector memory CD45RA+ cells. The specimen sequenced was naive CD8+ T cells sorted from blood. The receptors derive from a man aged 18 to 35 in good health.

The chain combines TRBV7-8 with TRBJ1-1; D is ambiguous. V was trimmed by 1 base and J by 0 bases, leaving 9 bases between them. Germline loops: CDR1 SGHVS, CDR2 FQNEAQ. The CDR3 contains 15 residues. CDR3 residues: CASSLVQALNTEAFF. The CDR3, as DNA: TGTGCCAGCAGCTTAGTGCAGGCTTTGAACACTGAAGCTTTCTTT.

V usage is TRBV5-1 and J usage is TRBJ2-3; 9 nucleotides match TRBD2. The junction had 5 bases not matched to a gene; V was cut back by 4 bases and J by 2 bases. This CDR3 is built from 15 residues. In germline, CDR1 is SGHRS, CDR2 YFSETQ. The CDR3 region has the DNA TGCGCCAGCAGCCCGGGACTAGCCGACACAGATACGCAGTATTTT. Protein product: CASSPGLADTDTQYF.

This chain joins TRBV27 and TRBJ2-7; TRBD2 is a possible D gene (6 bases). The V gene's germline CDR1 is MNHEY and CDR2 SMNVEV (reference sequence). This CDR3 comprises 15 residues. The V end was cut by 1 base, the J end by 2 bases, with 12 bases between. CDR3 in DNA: TGTGCCAGCAGTTTATTCCCTAGCGATACCTACGAGCAGTACTTC. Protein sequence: CASSLFPSDTYEQYF.

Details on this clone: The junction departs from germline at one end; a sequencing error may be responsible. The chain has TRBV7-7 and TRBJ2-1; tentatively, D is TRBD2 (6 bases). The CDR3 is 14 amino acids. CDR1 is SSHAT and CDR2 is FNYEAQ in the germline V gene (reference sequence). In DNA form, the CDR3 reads TGTGCTAGCAGCTTACTCGGCGGGGACAATGAGCAGTTCTTC. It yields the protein CASSLLGGDNEQFF.

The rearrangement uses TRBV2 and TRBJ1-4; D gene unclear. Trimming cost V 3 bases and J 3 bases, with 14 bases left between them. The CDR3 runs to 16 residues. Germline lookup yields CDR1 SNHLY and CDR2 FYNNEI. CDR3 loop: CASSDTSAGPNEKLFF. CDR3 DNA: TGTGCCAGCAGTGATACTTCGGCAGGCCCTAATGAAAAACTGTTTTTT.

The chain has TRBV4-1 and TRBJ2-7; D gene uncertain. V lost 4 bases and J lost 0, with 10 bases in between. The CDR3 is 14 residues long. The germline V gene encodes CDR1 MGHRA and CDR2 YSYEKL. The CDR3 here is CASSPRVLSYEQYF. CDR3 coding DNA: TGCGCCAGCAGCCCCCGGGTCCTCTCCTACGAGCAGTACTTC.

For the CDR3, the DNA is TGTGCCAGTAGTATAGGGGCGCCGACTGAAGCTTTCTTT. Translated: CASSIGAPTEAFF. The V gene is TRBV19, the J gene TRBJ1-1, with unresolved D. Trimming pared 1 base from V and 5 bases from J, leaving 8 bases between. The CDR3 has 13 amino acids. Germline V gives CDR1 LNHDA, CDR2 SQIVND (reference sequence).

CDR3 in amino acids: CASSQSPGLAANEQFF. The CDR3 nucleotides are TGCGCCAGCAGCCAATCTCCGGGACTAGCCGCCAATGAGCAGTTCTTC. V usage is TRBV4-1 and J usage is TRBJ2-1, with 9 positions matching TRBD2. J was trimmed by 6 bases and V by 2 bases; bases with no gene match: 8. The CDR3 loop spans 16 amino acids. Germline V CDR1 and CDR2: MGHRA, YSYEKL.

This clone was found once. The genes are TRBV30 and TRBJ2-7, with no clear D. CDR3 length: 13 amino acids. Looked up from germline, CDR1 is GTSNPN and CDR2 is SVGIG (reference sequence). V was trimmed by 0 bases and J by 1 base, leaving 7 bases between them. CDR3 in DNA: TGTGCCTGGAGTGTATCCTTGTCCTACGAGCAGTACTTC. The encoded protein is CAWSVSLSYEQYF. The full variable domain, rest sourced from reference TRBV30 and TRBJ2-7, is SQTIHQWPATLVQPVGSPLSLECTVEGTSNPNLYWYRQAAGRGLQLLFYSVGIGQISSEVPQNLSASRPQDRQFILSSKKLLLSDSGFYLCAWSVSLSYEQYFGPGTRLTVT.

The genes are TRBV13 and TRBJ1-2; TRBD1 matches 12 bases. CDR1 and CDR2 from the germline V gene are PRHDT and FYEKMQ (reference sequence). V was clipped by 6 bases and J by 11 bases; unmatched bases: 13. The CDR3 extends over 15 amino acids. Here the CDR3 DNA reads TGTGCCAGCAGACACCGGGACAGGGGGCTTGACTGGTACACCTTC. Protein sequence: CASRHRDRGLDWYTF.

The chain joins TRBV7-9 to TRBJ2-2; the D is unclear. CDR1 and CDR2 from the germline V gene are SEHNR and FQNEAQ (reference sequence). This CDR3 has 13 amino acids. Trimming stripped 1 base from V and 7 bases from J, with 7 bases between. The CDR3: CASSLENFGELFF. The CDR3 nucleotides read TGTGCCAGCAGCTTAGAGAACTTCGGGGAGCTGTTTTTT.

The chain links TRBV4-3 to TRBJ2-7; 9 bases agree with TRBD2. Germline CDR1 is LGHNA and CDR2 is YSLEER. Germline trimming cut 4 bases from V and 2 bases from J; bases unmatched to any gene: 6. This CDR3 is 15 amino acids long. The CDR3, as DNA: TGCGCCAGCAGCCGAGGGACTAGCATCCCCTACGAGCAGTACTTC. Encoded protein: CASSRGTSIPYEQYF.

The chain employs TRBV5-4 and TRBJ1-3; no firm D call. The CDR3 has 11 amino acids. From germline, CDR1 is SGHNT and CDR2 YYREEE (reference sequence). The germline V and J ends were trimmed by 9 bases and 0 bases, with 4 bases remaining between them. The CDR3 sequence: CAIISGNTIYF. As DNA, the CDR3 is TGTGCCATCATCTCTGGAAACACCATATATTTT.

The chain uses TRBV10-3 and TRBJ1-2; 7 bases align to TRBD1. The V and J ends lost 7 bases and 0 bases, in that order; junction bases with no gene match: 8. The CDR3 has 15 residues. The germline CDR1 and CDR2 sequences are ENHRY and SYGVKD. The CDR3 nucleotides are TGTGCCATCACCCCAGGGGGGGGCGCTAACTATGGCTACACCTTC. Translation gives CAITPGGGANYGYTF.

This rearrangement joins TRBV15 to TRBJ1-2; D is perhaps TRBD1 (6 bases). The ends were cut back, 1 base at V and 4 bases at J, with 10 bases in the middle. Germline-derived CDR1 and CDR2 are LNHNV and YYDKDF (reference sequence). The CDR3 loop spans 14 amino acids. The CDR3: CATSRAGQSYGYTF. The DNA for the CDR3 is TGTGCCACCAGCAGAGCCGGACAGTCCTATGGCTACACCTTC.

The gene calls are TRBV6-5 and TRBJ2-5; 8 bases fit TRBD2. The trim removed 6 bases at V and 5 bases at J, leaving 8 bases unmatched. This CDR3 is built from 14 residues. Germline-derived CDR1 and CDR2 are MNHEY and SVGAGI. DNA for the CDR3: TGTGCCAGCAGATCCAGCGGGAGTCGGGAGACCCAGTACTTC. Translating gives CASRSSGSRETQYF.

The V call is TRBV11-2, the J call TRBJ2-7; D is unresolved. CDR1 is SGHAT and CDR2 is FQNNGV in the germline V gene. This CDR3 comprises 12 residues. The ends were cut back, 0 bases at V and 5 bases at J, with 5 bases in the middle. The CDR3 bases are TGTGCCAGCAGCTTAGATCTCCACGAGCAGTACTTC. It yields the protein CASSLDLHEQYF. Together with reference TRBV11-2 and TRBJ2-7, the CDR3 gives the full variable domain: EAGVAQSPRYKIIEKRQSVAFWCNPISGHATLYWYQQILGQGPKLLIQFQNNGVVDDSQLPKDRFSAERLKGVDSTLKIQPAKLEDSAVYLCASSLDLHEQYFGPGTRLTVT.

CDR3 amino acids: CASSADGGEGTYEQYF. As DNA, the CDR3 is TGTGCCAGCAGCGCAGACGGGGGAGAGGGAACCTACGAGCAGTACTTC. The rearrangement joins TRBV9 to TRBJ2-7, with D possibly being TRBD2 (6 bases). CDR3 length equals 16 residues. Per the germline V gene, CDR1 is SGDLS and CDR2 is YYNGEE. V lost 3 bases, J lost 2 bases, and 18 bases lay in between.

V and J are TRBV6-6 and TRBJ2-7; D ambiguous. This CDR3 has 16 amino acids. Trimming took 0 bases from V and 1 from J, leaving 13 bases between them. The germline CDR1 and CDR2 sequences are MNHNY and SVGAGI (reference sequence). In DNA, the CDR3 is TGTGCCAGCAGTTACTCGGACCTCGGGCCTTCCTACGAGCAGTACTTC. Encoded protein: CASSYSDLGPSYEQYF.

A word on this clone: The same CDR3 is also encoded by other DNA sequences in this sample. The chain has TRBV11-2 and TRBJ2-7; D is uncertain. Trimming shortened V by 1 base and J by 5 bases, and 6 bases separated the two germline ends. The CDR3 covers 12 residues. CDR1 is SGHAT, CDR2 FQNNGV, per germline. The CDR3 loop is CASSLGGHEQYF. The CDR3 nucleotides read TGTGCCAGCAGCTTAGGGGGTCACGAGCAGTACTTC.

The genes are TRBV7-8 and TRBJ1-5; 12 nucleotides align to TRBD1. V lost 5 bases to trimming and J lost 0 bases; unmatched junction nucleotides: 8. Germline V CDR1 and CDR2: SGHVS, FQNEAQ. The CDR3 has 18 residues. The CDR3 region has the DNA TGTGCCAGCAGCCCCCGGGACAGGGGGCGCGGTAGCAATCAGCCCCAGCATTTT. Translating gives CASSPRDRGRGSNQPQHF.

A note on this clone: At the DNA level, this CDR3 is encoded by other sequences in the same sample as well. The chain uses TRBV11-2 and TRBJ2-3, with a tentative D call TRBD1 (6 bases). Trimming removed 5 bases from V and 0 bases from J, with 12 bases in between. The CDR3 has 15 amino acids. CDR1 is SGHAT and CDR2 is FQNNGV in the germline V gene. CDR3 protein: CASSLTGPSTDTQYF. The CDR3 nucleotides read TGTGCCAGCAGCCTAACAGGGCCTAGCACAGATACGCAGTATTTT.

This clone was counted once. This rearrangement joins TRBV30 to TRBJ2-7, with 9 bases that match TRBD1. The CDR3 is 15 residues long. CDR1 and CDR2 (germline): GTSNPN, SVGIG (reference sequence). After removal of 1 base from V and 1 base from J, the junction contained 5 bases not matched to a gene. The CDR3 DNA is TGTGCCTGGAGTGGAGGGGGGACAGGGTCCTACGAGCAGTACTTC. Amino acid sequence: CAWSGGGTGSYEQYF. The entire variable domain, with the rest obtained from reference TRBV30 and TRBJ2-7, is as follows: SQTIHQWPATLVQPVGSPLSLECTVEGTSNPNLYWYRQAAGRGLQLLFYSVGIGQISSEVPQNLSASRPQDRQFILSSKKLLLSDSGFYLCAWSGGGTGSYEQYFGPGTRLTVT.

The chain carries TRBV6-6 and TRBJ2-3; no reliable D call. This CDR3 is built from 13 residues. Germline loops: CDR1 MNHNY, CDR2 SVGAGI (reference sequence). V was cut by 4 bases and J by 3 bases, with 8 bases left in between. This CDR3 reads CASSSVGTDTQYF. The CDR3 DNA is TGTGCCAGCAGTTCCGTGGGGACAGATACGCAGTATTTT.

CDR3: CASAGLAVNEQFF. The CDR3 region has the DNA TGTGCCAGCGCCGGTCTAGCGGTTAATGAGCAGTTCTTC. This chain joins TRBV27 and TRBJ2-1; 7 nucleotides align to TRBD2. This CDR3 is built from 13 residues. Germline V gene sequence: CDR1 MNHEY, CDR2 SMNVEV (reference sequence). The V segment lost 8 bases and the J segment 7 bases; nucleotides outside the gene matches: 8.

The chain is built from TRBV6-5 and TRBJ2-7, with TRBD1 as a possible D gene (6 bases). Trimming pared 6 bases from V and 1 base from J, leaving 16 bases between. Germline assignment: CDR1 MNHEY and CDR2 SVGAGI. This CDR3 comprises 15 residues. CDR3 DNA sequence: TGTGCCAGCAGCAGCGACAGGAGAAATTCCTACGAGCAGTACTTC. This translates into CASSSDRRNSYEQYF.

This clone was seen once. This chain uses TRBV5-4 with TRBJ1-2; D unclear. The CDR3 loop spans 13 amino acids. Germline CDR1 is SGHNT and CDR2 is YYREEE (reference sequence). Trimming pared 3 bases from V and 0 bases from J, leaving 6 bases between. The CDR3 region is CASSSEANYGYTF. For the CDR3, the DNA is TGTGCCAGCAGCTCTGAAGCTAACTATGGCTACACCTTC. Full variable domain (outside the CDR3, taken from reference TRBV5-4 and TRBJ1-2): ETGVTQSPTHLIKTRGQQVTLRCSSQSGHNTVSWYQQALGQGPQFIFQYYREEENGRGNFPPRFSGLQFPNYSSELNVNALELDDSALYLCASSSEANYGYTFGSGTRLTVV.

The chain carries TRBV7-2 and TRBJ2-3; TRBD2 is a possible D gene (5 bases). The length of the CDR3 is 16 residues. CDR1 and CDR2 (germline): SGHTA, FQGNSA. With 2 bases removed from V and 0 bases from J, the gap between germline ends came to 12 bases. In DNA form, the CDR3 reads TGTGCCAGCAGCTTATGGGAGTTAGCTAGCACAGATACGCAGTATTTT. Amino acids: CASSLWELASTDTQYF.

CDR3 amino acids: CASSLEPGLAAYEQYF. In DNA form, the CDR3 reads TGTGCCAGCAGCTTGGAGCCGGGACTAGCGGCCTACGAGCAGTACTTC. This chain connects TRBV7-9 to TRBJ2-7, with 11 bases matching TRBD2. The germline V gene has CDR1 SEHNR and CDR2 FQNEAQ (reference sequence). This CDR3 has 16 amino acids. J lost 2 bases, V lost 3 bases, and 6 bases had no gene match.

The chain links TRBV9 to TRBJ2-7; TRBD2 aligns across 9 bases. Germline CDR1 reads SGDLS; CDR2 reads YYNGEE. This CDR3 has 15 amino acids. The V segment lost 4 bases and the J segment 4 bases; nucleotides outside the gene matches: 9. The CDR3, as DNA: TGTGCCAGCAGCCCTAGCGGGACACGACCTTACGAGCAGTACTTC. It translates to CASSPSGTRPYEQYF.